The rows below give T cell receptor beta chains drawn from one sample of a study of blood T cell repertoires in COVID-19. TCRdb keeps only in-frame clones here, not all; method: immunoSEQ multiplex PCR. The data contain about 50,000 clones, over 90% of them seen just once; the ten biggest clones take up approximately 3%. Material for sequencing was peripheral blood. These TCRs come from a human donor in a cohort sampled during active COVID-19. Both conserved end residues are part of each CDR3. A D gene is named only where the DNA matches it firmly. The size of a clone is reported for some rows only, either as once, few or many, or as a class for expanded clones.

few | TRBJ1-1 | NA | TRBV7-9 | TGTGCCAGCAGCTTTTGGGAGGGGAACACTGAAGCTTTCTTT | CASSFWEGNTEAFF
NA | TRBJ2-1 | TRBD2 | TRBV27 | TGTGCCAGCAGTTTATTTTGGGGGGGAACAGAATCCTACAATGAGCAGTTCTTC | CASSLFWGGTESYNEQFF
NA | TRBJ2-2 | NA | TRBV6-5 | TGTGCCAGCAGTTCCCACCTAGTGGCCGGGGAGCTGTTTTTT | CASSSHLVAGELFF
NA | TRBJ1-3 | NA | TRBV30 | TGTGCCTGGAGTGCCAGTAACTCTGGAAACACCATATATTTT | CAWSASNSGNTIYF
NA | TRBJ1-6 | NA | TRBV10-3 | TGTGCCATCAGTGGATCCTTAAACAGTGGAGGCTCACCCCTCCACTTT | CAISGSLNSGGSPLHF
NA | TRBJ1-2 | TRBD1 | TRBV19 | TGTGCCAGTAGTGCGGACAGGGGAAGGAATGGCTACACCTTC | CASSADRGRNGYTF
NA | TRBJ2-2 | NA | TRBV9 | TGTGCCAGCAGCGCCTCATGGACTCAGCCGAACACCGGGGAGCTGTTTTTT | CASSASWTQPNTGELFF
NA | TRBJ2-7 | TRBD1 | TRBV20-1 | TGCAGTGCTAGTAAAAACACGGGACAGGGAGGCGAGCAGTACTTC | CSASKNTGQGGEQYF
NA | TRBJ1-2 | TRBD1 | TRBV2 | TGTGCCAGCAGTGAAGCGCTTGTACGGGACAGGACTAAATATGGCTACACCTTC | CASSEALVRDRTKYGYTF
NA | TRBJ1-1 | NA | TRBV28 | TGTGCCAGCAGTCCAACGACAGGTTGGGCTGAAGCTTTCTTT | CASSPTTGWAEAFF
NA | TRBJ2-1 | NA | TRBV19 | TGTGCCACCGTAACTACAAATGAGCAGTTCTTC | CATVTTNEQFF
NA | TRBJ2-2 | NA | TRBV4-3 | TGCGCCAGCAGCCGAAACACAGGAAAAAGTGGGGAGCTGTTTTTT | CASSRNTGKSGELFF
NA | TRBJ1-5 | TRBD1 | TRBV5-5 | TGTGCCAGCAGCTTGGGACAGGGGAGGGATCAGCCCCAGCATTTT | CASSLGQGRDQPQHF
once | TRBJ2-5 | NA | TRBV28 | TGTGCCAGCAGTTTTCACGGGACTCAAGAGACCCAGTACTTC | CASSFHGTQETQYF
NA | TRBJ1-5 | TRBD1 | TRBV5-8 | TGTGCCAGCAGCTTGACGACAGGGAAGTATAGCAATCAGCCCCAGCATTTT | CASSLTTGKYSNQPQHF
NA | TRBJ2-5 | NA | TRBV28 | TGTGCCAGCGGACTCCAAGAGACCCAGTACTTC | CASGLQETQYF
NA | TRBJ2-1 | TRBD2 | TRBV5-1 | TGCGCCAGCAGCTTGATCCTGGCGGGAGTTTTGGATGAGCAGTTCTTC | CASSLILAGVLDEQFF
NA | TRBJ1-1 | NA | TRBV11-2 | TGTGCCAGCAGCTTAGAAGGGGCCCTCGTCACTGAAGCTTTCTTT | CASSLEGALVTEAFF
NA | TRBJ2-5 | NA | TRBV13 | TGTGCCAGCAGCTTCTTTCGTGAGACCCAGTACTTC | CASSFFRETQYF
once | TRBJ2-5 | TRBD2 | TRBV9 | TGTGCCAGCAGCGTAACTAGCGGGAGTCTGGAGACCCAGTACTTC | CASSVTSGSLETQYF
NA | TRBJ2-7 | NA | TRBV27 | TGTGCCAGTAAGGAAGGAGCCCTAAGCTCCTACGAGCAGTACTTC | CASKEGALSSYEQYF
NA | TRBJ1-1 | TRBD1 | TRBV6-4 | TGTGCCAGCAGGGGACAGCTGAACACTGAAGCTTTCTTT | CASRGQLNTEAFF
NA | TRBJ2-5 | TRBD1 | TRBV6-5 | TGTGCCAGCAGCCGACAGGGAGCCCAGGGCGGGACCCAGTACTTC | CASSRQGAQGGTQYF
NA | TRBJ1-2 | TRBD1 | TRBV3-1/TRBV3-2 | TGTGCCAGCAGCCAAACGACAGGGGCCGGCTACACCTTC | CASSQTTGAGYTF
NA | TRBJ2-3 | TRBD1 | TRBV3-1/TRBV3-2 | TGTGCCAGCAGCCAGCCCGACAGGGGAGATACGCAGTATTTT | CASSQPDRGDTQYF
NA | TRBJ1-2 | NA | TRBV19 | TGTGCCACCTCTGGAGGGTATGGCTACACCTTC | CATSGGYGYTF
NA | TRBJ2-1 | TRBD2 | TRBV2 | TGTGCCAGCAGCGTCGGGACTAGCGACTACAATGAGCAGTTCTTC | CASSVGTSDYNEQFF
NA | TRBJ2-2 | TRBD2 | TRBV2 | TGTGCCAGCAGCGGGACTAGCGGGACGAGGGGGGAGCTGTTTTTT | CASSGTSGTRGELFF
NA | TRBJ2-3 | TRBD2 | TRBV7-8 | TGTGCCAGCAGCTTAGAGCGTTTTGGGGTAGCGGGAAGCTTGGATACGCAGTATTTT | CASSLERFGVAGSLDTQYF
NA | TRBJ2-1 | NA | TRBV9 | TGTGCCAGCAGCTCCTGGGGAGAGGTATACAATGAGCAGTTCTTC | CASSSWGEVYNEQFF
NA | TRBJ2-2 | NA | TRBV29-1 | TGCAGCGGCGCTCTTACTAGTTTCGGGGAGCTGTTTTTT | CSGALTSFGELFF
NA | TRBJ1-2 | NA | TRBV6-5 | TGTGCCAGCAGTTACTCCAGGAACTATGGCTACACCTTC | CASSYSRNYGYTF
NA | TRBJ1-2 | TRBD1 | TRBV7-9 | TGTGCCAGCAGCAAAGACACAGGGGGCGGGAATGGCTACACCTTC | CASSKDTGGGNGYTF
once | TRBJ1-1 | NA | TRBV6-5 | TGTGCCAGCAGCTCAGTGAACACTGAAGCTTTCTTT | CASSSVNTEAFF
NA | TRBJ2-5 | TRBD2 | TRBV2 | TGTGCCAGCAGTCGAGCGGGGGGGCTTGCGGAGACCCAGTACTTC | CASSRAGGLAETQYF
NA | TRBJ2-5 | TRBD1 | TRBV4-1 | TGCGCCAGCAGCCAAGCCGGGACAGGGGTGACGGTGGCCCAGTACTTC | CASSQAGTGVTVAQYF
NA | TRBJ2-1 | TRBD1 | TRBV7-9 | TGTGCCAGCAGCCACCGGGACAGCTACATGCCTCGCGAGCAGTTCTTC | CASSHRDSYMPREQFF
few | TRBJ2-1 | TRBD2 | TRBV28 | TGTGCCAGCAGTATGGGGACTAGCGGGTCCAATGAGCAGTTCTTC | CASSMGTSGSNEQFF
once | TRBJ2-1 | TRBD2 | TRBV4-1 | TGCGCCAGCAGCCAAGAAGTGGGACTACCATACAATGAGCAGTTCTTC | CASSQEVGLPYNEQFF
few | TRBJ1-2 | TRBD1 | TRBV4-2 | TGTGCCAGCAGCCAATCACAGGGGGACTATGGCTACACCTTC | CASSQSQGDYGYTF
once | TRBJ2-1 | NA | TRBV5-6 | TGTGCCAGCAGCTTTTCGGATGAGCAGTTCTTC | CASSFSDEQFF
NA | TRBJ1-5 | TRBD1 | TRBV10-3 | TGTGCCATCAGTCCGATGACAGGGCAGCCCCAGCATTTT | CAISPMTGQPQHF
NA | TRBJ2-5 | TRBD2 | TRBV5-4 | TGTGCCAGCAGCGGGACTAGACTCGCAGAGACCCAGTACTTC | CASSGTRLAETQYF
NA | TRBJ1-1 | NA | TRBV25-1 | TGTGCCAGCAGTGAATCGCGGCTGAACACTGAAGCTTTCTTT | CASSESRLNTEAFF
once | TRBJ2-2 | TRBD2 | TRBV6-1 | TGTGCCAGCAGTGAAAGCGCAATGAGCGGGAGGAAAAACACCGGGGAGCTGTTTTTT | CASSESAMSGRKNTGELFF
NA | TRBJ1-1 | NA | TRBV20-1 | TGCAGTGCTAGTCTTCATGCGGGCAGGGGAAACACTGAAGCTTTCTTT | CSASLHAGRGNTEAFF
NA | TRBJ2-2 | TRBD2 | TRBV23-1 | TGCGCCCCGAAGACGGGGGGGGAAACCGGGGAGCTGTTTTTT | CAPKTGGETGELFF
NA | TRBJ2-2 | NA | TRBV7-7 | TGTGCTAGCAGCTTAGGTGGATGGGGGCAGAAGAACGGGGAGCTGTTTTTT | CASSLGGWGQKNGELFF
NA | TRBJ2-3 | TRBD2 | TRBV29-1 | TGCAGCGCAACTAGCGGGGAAGGTGCAGATACGCAGTATTTT | CSATSGEGADTQYF
NA | TRBJ2-7 | TRBD2 | TRBV19 | TGTGCCAGTCGGACTAGCCGTTATTCTGACGAGCAGTACTTC | CASRTSRYSDEQYF
NA | TRBJ1-3 | NA | TRBV5-8 | TGTGCCAGCAGCCCTCCGGCTGGAAACACCATATATTTT | CASSPPAGNTIYF
NA | TRBJ2-3 | NA | TRBV9 | TGTGCCAGCAGCGTAGCAGGAAGTAGGAACTCAGATACGCAGTATTTT | CASSVAGSRNSDTQYF
few | TRBJ2-6 | TRBD1 | TRBV5-4 | TGTGCCAGCAGCTCGACAGGGAGCAGCTCTGGGGCCAACGTCCTGACTTTC | CASSSTGSSSGANVLTF
NA | TRBJ2-5 | TRBD1 | TRBV2 | TGTGCCAGCAGCGGCGACAGGGCTTTAGAGACCCAGTACTTC | CASSGDRALETQYF
NA | TRBJ1-1 | TRBD1 | TRBV11-2 | TGTGCCAGCAGCGCCGACAGGGAATGGAACACTGAAGCTTTCTTT | CASSADREWNTEAFF
NA | TRBJ2-5 | TRBD1 | TRBV3-1/TRBV3-2 | TGTGCCAGCAGCCCCTGGGACAGCCAAGAGACCCAGTACTTC | CASSPWDSQETQYF
NA | TRBJ2-7 | NA | TRBV4-1 | TGCGCCAGCAGCCACGGACAGAGGTCTATCTACGAGCAGTACTTC | CASSHGQRSIYEQYF